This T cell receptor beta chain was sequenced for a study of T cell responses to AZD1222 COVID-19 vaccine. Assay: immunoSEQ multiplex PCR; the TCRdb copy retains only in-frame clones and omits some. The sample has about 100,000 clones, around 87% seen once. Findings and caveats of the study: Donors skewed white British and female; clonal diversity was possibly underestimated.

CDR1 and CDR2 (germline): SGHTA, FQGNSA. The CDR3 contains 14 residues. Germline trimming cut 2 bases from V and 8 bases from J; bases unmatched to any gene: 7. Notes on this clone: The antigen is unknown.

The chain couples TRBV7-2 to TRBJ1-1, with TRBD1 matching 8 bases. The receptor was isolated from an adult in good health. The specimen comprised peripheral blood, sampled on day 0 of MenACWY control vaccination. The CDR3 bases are TGTGCCAGCAGCTTAAGGGACAGGCTTCCAGAAGCTTTCTTT. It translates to CASSLRDRLPEAFF.